Below, 5 T cell receptor beta chains from the same sample are listed, as sequenced in a study of T cells expressing NK-cell markers (dated by TCRdb to 2020 to 2021). The protocol used for the library was 5' RACE. The listed sequencing device is Illumina HiSeq 2000. The reads were reprocessed in TCRdb, with one entry per CDR3 protein sequence and no accompanying DNA. This sample's clone table shows 300,000 to 450,000 distinct CDR3 sequences. The ten largest clones take up 5.2% of the sample. The sample consisted of blood T cells: a sorted CD56 or NKG2C T cell subset, CD4+ or CD8+ T cells, or bulk PBMC T cells (not recorded which). Receptor source: a man aged 18 to 69 in good health.

The rearrangement links TRBV2 to TRBJ2-1; the D call from TCRdb, TRBD2, cannot be confirmed without DNA. The CDR3 loop spans 16 amino acids. Germline CDR1 reads SNHLY; CDR2 reads FYNNEI. The CDR3: CASSVGEGRVRDEQFF.

The gene calls are TRBV14 and TRBJ1-3; there is no DNA to check the TCRdb D call of TRBD1. The germline V gene encodes CDR1 SGHDN and CDR2 FVKESK. The CDR3 has 19 amino acids. The CDR3 here is CASSLGIEVARREGNTIYF.

The genes are TRBV19 and TRBJ1-2. CDR3 size: 14 residues. The V gene's germline CDR1 is LNHDA and CDR2 SQIVND (reference sequence). This CDR3 is CASSSLSNGFGYTF. The full variable domain, its missing parts supplied by reference TRBV19 and TRBJ1-2, is DGGITQSPKYLFRKEGQNVTLSCEQNLNHDAMYWYRQDPGQGLRLIYYSQIVNDFQKGDIAEGYSVSREKKESFPLTVTSAQKNPTAFYLCASSSLSNGFGYTFGSGTRLTVV.

The chain employs TRBV6-5 and TRBJ1-3. The CDR3 is made up of 14 amino acids. Germline values: CDR1 MNHEY, CDR2 SVGAGI. The CDR3 reads CASSSGGALNTIYF.

The gene calls are TRBV7-8 and TRBJ1-4; there is no DNA to check the TCRdb D call of TRBD1. The germline V gene has CDR1 SGHVS and CDR2 FQNEAQ. The CDR3 has 15 residues. This CDR3 reads CASSLRQGTNEKLFF.